The sequence of this T cell receptor beta chain was determined in a study of CD8 T cells in Susac syndrome. At the level of the study: Each patient with Susac syndrome, at the time of blood draw, was therapy-naive, on corticosteroids, or on intravenous immunoglobulin alone.

Turning to this clonotype: Its antigen remains unknown.

TCR beta sequences were obtained from blood CD8+ and CD4+ T cells. TEMRA cells were enriched by FACS, and CD4+ and CD8+ T cells were negatively isolated. Per germline, CDR1 LNHDA and CDR2 SQIVND (reference sequence). Losses at the gene ends were 7 bases for V and 8 bases for J; bases not matched to a gene: 7. This CDR3 has 13 amino acids. Reverse transcription of roughly 0.5 to 1 ug RNA used random hexamers. From the immunoSEQ multiplex PCR reads, TCRdb called clonotypes with MiXCR, one entry per CDR3 protein. The table shows hundreds of thousands of distinct CDR3 sequences, with 95% to 97% occurring only once. Whole-study results and caveats: In Susac syndrome, the CD4+ T cell repertoires did not show clonal expansion.

Sequenced: CD4+ T cells from PBMCs. The genes are TRBV19 and TRBJ1-1; TRBD1 matches 10 bases. This TCR derives from a human donor with Susac syndrome. The CDR3 sequence is CASITRDRGEAFF. As DNA, the CDR3 is TGTGCCAGTATCACAAGGGACAGGGGAGAAGCTTTCTTT.